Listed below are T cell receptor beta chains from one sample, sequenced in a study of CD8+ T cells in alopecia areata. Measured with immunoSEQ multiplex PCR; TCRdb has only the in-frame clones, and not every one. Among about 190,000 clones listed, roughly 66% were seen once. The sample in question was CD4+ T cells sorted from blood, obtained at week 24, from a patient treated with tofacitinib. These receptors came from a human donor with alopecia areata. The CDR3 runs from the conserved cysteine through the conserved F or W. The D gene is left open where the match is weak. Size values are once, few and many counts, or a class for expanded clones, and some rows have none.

CDR3 protein: CASSPGGSSNTEAFF
CDR3 DNA: TGCGCCAGCAGCCCTGGCGGCAGTTCGAACACTGAAGCTTTCTTT
D gene: .
J gene: TRBJ1-1
CDR3 length: 15
V gene: TRBV5-1
clone size: .

CDR3 protein: CASSDSKETQYF
CDR3 DNA: TGTGCCAGCAGCGACAGTAAAGAGACCCAGTACTTC
D gene: .
J gene: TRBJ2-5
CDR3 length: 12
V gene: TRBV2
clone size: .

CDR3 protein: CASSLVIRGGSTDTQYF
CDR3 DNA: TGTGCCAGCAGCTTAGTGATTCGCGGGGGGAGCACAGATACGCAGTATTTT
D gene: TRBD2
J gene: TRBJ2-3
CDR3 length: 17
V gene: TRBV7-9
clone size: .

CDR3 protein: CSAGGTEAFF
CDR3 DNA: TGCAGCGCCGGTGGAACTGAAGCTTTCTTT
D gene: .
J gene: TRBJ1-1
CDR3 length: 10
V gene: TRBV29-1
clone size: once

CDR3 protein: CASSSRQGGPYEQYF
CDR3 DNA: TGTGCCAGCAGCTCCCGTCAGGGTGGACCCTACGAGCAGTACTTC
D gene: .
J gene: TRBJ2-7
CDR3 length: 15
V gene: TRBV7-8
clone size: .

CDR3 protein: CASSLRRGAEAFF
CDR3 DNA: TGTGCCAGCAGCTTACGGAGGGGCGCTGAAGCTTTCTTT
D gene: .
J gene: TRBJ1-1
CDR3 length: 13
V gene: TRBV11-1
clone size: few

CDR3 protein: CASSAVGPSSYEQYF
CDR3 DNA: TGTGCCAGCAGCGCCGTGGGACCAAGCTCCTACGAGCAGTACTTC
D gene: .
J gene: TRBJ2-7
CDR3 length: 15
V gene: TRBV13
clone size: .

CDR3 protein: CASSQHQGRTNEKLFF
CDR3 DNA: TGCGCCAGCAGCCAGCACCAGGGGCGCACTAATGAAAAACTGTTTTTT
D gene: .
J gene: TRBJ1-4
CDR3 length: 16
V gene: TRBV4-3
clone size: .

CDR3 protein: CATSREVSGNTIYF
CDR3 DNA: TGTGCCACCAGCAGAGAGGTTTCTGGAAACACCATATATTTT
D gene: .
J gene: TRBJ1-3
CDR3 length: 14
V gene: TRBV15
clone size: .

CDR3 protein: CSVLGQTETQYF
CDR3 DNA: TGCAGCGTTCTGGGGCAAACGGAGACCCAGTACTTC
D gene: .
J gene: TRBJ2-5
CDR3 length: 12
V gene: TRBV29-1
clone size: few

CDR3 protein: CASSPLSADEAFF
CDR3 DNA: TGTGCCAGCTCACCACTTTCGGCAGATGAAGCTTTCTTT
D gene: .
J gene: TRBJ1-1
CDR3 length: 13
V gene: TRBV18
clone size: .

CDR3 protein: CAWTLDGGSYNEQFF
CDR3 DNA: TGTGCCTGGACTTTGGATGGAGGCTCCTACAATGAGCAGTTCTTC
D gene: .
J gene: TRBJ2-1
CDR3 length: 15
V gene: TRBV30
clone size: .

CDR3 protein: CASSPQRGTEAFF
CDR3 DNA: TGTGCCAGCAGCCCCCAACGAGGAACTGAAGCTTTCTTT
D gene: .
J gene: TRBJ1-1
CDR3 length: 13
V gene: TRBV4-2
clone size: once

CDR3 protein: CASSDSGGAADTQYF
CDR3 DNA: TGTGCCAGCAGTGACAGCGGGGGGGCCGCAGATACGCAGTATTTT
D gene: TRBD2
J gene: TRBJ2-3
CDR3 length: 15
V gene: TRBV6-4
clone size: .

CDR3 protein: CASSPPRRHNPYNEQFF
CDR3 DNA: TGTGCCAGCAGCCCGCCACGGAGACATAATCCCTACAATGAGCAGTTCTTC
D gene: .
J gene: TRBJ2-1
CDR3 length: 17
V gene: TRBV7-8
clone size: .

CDR3 protein: CASGQGDGSPLHF
CDR3 DNA: TGCGCCAGTGGACAGGGGGACGGTTCACCCCTCCACTTT
D gene: TRBD1
J gene: TRBJ1-6
CDR3 length: 13
V gene: TRBV5-1
clone size: .

CDR3 protein: CSVAGEGGSYEQYF
CDR3 DNA: TGCAGCGTCGCGGGGGAGGGCGGATCCTACGAGCAGTACTTC
D gene: TRBD2
J gene: TRBJ2-7
CDR3 length: 14
V gene: TRBV29-1
clone size: .

CDR3 protein: CASSSGPSYEQYF
CDR3 DNA: TGTGCCAGCAGCTCGGGCCCTTCCTACGAGCAGTACTTC
D gene: .
J gene: TRBJ2-7
CDR3 length: 13
V gene: TRBV6-6
clone size: .

CDR3 protein: CASSRTGGTEAFF
CDR3 DNA: TGTGCCAGCAGTCGGACAGGGGGCACTGAAGCTTTCTTT
D gene: TRBD1
J gene: TRBJ1-1
CDR3 length: 13
V gene: TRBV6-5
clone size: few

CDR3 protein: CAIRDSTYEQYF
CDR3 DNA: TGTGCCATCAGGGACAGCACCTACGAGCAGTACTTC
D gene: .
J gene: TRBJ2-7
CDR3 length: 12
V gene: TRBV10-3
clone size: few

CDR3 protein: CASTEPTSADPSGANVLTF
CDR3 DNA: TGCGCCAGCACCGAACCAACTAGCGCCGATCCCTCTGGGGCCAACGTCCTGACTTTC
D gene: TRBD2
J gene: TRBJ2-6
CDR3 length: 19
V gene: TRBV5-1
clone size: .

CDR3 protein: CASSLGAGPVGNTIYF
CDR3 DNA: TGCGCCAGCAGCTTGGGAGCAGGGCCGGTGGGAAACACCATATATTTT
D gene: .
J gene: TRBJ1-3
CDR3 length: 16
V gene: TRBV5-1
clone size: .

CDR3 protein: CASSRLAGGTYEQYF
CDR3 DNA: TGTGCCAGCAGCCGACTAGCGGGGGGCACCTACGAGCAGTACTTC
D gene: TRBD2
J gene: TRBJ2-7
CDR3 length: 15
V gene: TRBV5-6
clone size: .

CDR3 protein: CASSQASGEETQYF
CDR3 DNA: TGCGCCAGCAGCCAAGCATCTGGGGAAGAGACCCAGTACTTC
D gene: .
J gene: TRBJ2-5
CDR3 length: 14
V gene: TRBV4-3
clone size: medium-sized

CDR3 protein: CSARATYEQYF
CDR3 DNA: TGCAGTGCTCGAGCTACTTACGAGCAGTACTTC
D gene: .
J gene: TRBJ2-7
CDR3 length: 11
V gene: TRBV20-1
clone size: .

CDR3 protein: CASSPDRALPGELFF
CDR3 DNA: TGCGCCAGCAGCCCGGACAGGGCACTACCCGGGGAGCTGTTTTTT
D gene: TRBD1
J gene: TRBJ2-2
CDR3 length: 15
V gene: TRBV5-1
clone size: .

CDR3 protein: CASSYSGPSDGYTF
CDR3 DNA: TGTGCCAGCAGTTACTCGGGACCATCGGATGGCTACACCTTC
D gene: .
J gene: TRBJ1-2
CDR3 length: 14
V gene: TRBV6-5
clone size: few

CDR3 protein: CASSSSGGSYNEQFF
CDR3 DNA: TGTGCCAGCAGCTCTAGCGGGGGCTCCTACAATGAGCAGTTCTTC
D gene: TRBD2
J gene: TRBJ2-1
CDR3 length: 15
V gene: TRBV9
clone size: .

CDR3 protein: CSAYTGTRNEAFF
CDR3 DNA: TGCAGCGCTTATACGGGGACCCGTAATGAAGCTTTCTTT
D gene: .
J gene: TRBJ1-1
CDR3 length: 13
V gene: TRBV29-1
clone size: few

CDR3 protein: CSVATGLDTQYF
CDR3 DNA: TGCAGCGTTGCCACGGGATTGGATACGCAGTATTTT
D gene: .
J gene: TRBJ2-3
CDR3 length: 12
V gene: TRBV29-1
clone size: .

CDR3 protein: CASSQDLKGEQYF
CDR3 DNA: TGTGCCAGCAGCCAAGATCTTAAAGGGGAGCAGTACTTC
D gene: .
J gene: TRBJ2-7
CDR3 length: 13
V gene: TRBV14
clone size: .

CDR3 protein: CASSLGQGREDTQYF
CDR3 DNA: TGTGCCAGCAGCCTCGGACAGGGGCGGGAAGATACGCAGTATTTT
D gene: TRBD1
J gene: TRBJ2-3
CDR3 length: 15
V gene: TRBV7-2
clone size: once

CDR3 protein: CASSVAAAANNEQFF
CDR3 DNA: TGTGCCAGCAGCGTAGCGGCAGCAGCCAACAATGAGCAGTTCTTC
D gene: .
J gene: TRBJ2-1
CDR3 length: 15
V gene: TRBV9
clone size: many

CDR3 protein: CASSLVEGTTYNEQFF
CDR3 DNA: TGTGCCAGCAGCTTAGTGGAGGGTACTACCTACAATGAGCAGTTCTTC
D gene: .
J gene: TRBJ2-1
CDR3 length: 16
V gene: TRBV11-3
clone size: once

CDR3 protein: CRPYEQYF
CDR3 DNA: TGCAGGCCCTACGAGCAGTACTTC
D gene: .
J gene: TRBJ2-7
CDR3 length: 8
V gene: TRBV20-1
clone size: .

CDR3 protein: CASSLAGQGKSSPLHF
CDR3 DNA: TGTGCCAGCAGCTTGGCGGGACAGGGGAAAAGTTCACCCCTCCACTTT
D gene: TRBD1
J gene: TRBJ1-6
CDR3 length: 16
V gene: TRBV5-4
clone size: .

CDR3 protein: CASSVDGTGTQYF
CDR3 DNA: TGTGCCAGCAGCGTAGATGGTACAGGGACCCAGTACTTC
D gene: .
J gene: TRBJ2-5
CDR3 length: 13
V gene: TRBV9
clone size: .

CDR3 protein: CASSYGSDPQHF
CDR3 DNA: TGTGCCAGCAGTTACGGGTCGGATCCCCAGCATTTT
D gene: .
J gene: TRBJ1-5
CDR3 length: 12
V gene: TRBV6-6
clone size: .

CDR3 protein: CASSQDPTSGGNEDEQFF
CDR3 DNA: TGCGCCAGCAGCCAAGATCCTACTAGCGGGGGGAACGAGGATGAGCAGTTCTTC
D gene: TRBD2
J gene: TRBJ2-1
CDR3 length: 18
V gene: TRBV4-3
clone size: few

CDR3 protein: CAWSAGSSRGGDQPQHF
CDR3 DNA: TGTGCCTGGAGTGCCGGGAGCAGTCGTGGTGGAGATCAGCCCCAGCATTTT
D gene: .
J gene: TRBJ1-5
CDR3 length: 17
V gene: TRBV30
clone size: .

CDR3 protein: CASSLGAGVQAFF
CDR3 DNA: TGCGCCAGCAGCTTGGGGGCGGGGGTGCAAGCTTTCTTT
D gene: .
J gene: TRBJ1-1
CDR3 length: 13
V gene: TRBV5-1
clone size: .

CDR3 protein: CASSPSRGPYNEQFF
CDR3 DNA: TGCGCCAGCAGCCCTTCCAGGGGCCCCTACAATGAGCAGTTCTTC
D gene: .
J gene: TRBJ2-1
CDR3 length: 15
V gene: TRBV5-1
clone size: .

CDR3 protein: CASSLEAGGTDTQYF
CDR3 DNA: TGTGCCAGCAGCTTAGAAGCGGGGGGCACAGATACGCAGTATTTT
D gene: TRBD2
J gene: TRBJ2-3
CDR3 length: 15
V gene: TRBV7-2
clone size: many

CDR3 protein: CSVVTVNYGYTF
CDR3 DNA: TGCAGCGTTGTGACTGTTAACTATGGCTACACCTTC
D gene: .
J gene: TRBJ1-2
CDR3 length: 12
V gene: TRBV29-1
clone size: .

CDR3 protein: CASSLTDTQYF
CDR3 DNA: TGTGCCAGCAGCTTAACAGATACGCAGTATTTT
D gene: .
J gene: TRBJ2-3
CDR3 length: 11
V gene: TRBV7-2
clone size: .

CDR3 protein: CASSPVDTQYF
CDR3 DNA: TGTGCCAGCAGCCCGGTGGATACGCAGTATTTT
D gene: .
J gene: TRBJ2-3
CDR3 length: 11
V gene: TRBV7-2
clone size: .

CDR3 protein: CASSLGGYEQYF
CDR3 DNA: TGTGCCAGCAGCTTGGGAGGCTACGAGCAGTACTTC
D gene: .
J gene: TRBJ2-7
CDR3 length: 12
V gene: TRBV5-6
clone size: once

CDR3 protein: CASSLAGTGANVLTF
CDR3 DNA: TGTGCCAGCAGCTTAGCAGGGACTGGGGCCAACGTCCTGACTTTC
D gene: .
J gene: TRBJ2-6
CDR3 length: 15
V gene: TRBV7-2
clone size: few

CDR3 protein: CAWSPGWGRQLDTQYF
CDR3 DNA: TGTGCCTGGAGCCCAGGTTGGGGGAGACAGTTAGATACGCAGTATTTT
D gene: .
J gene: TRBJ2-3
CDR3 length: 16
V gene: TRBV30
clone size: .

CDR3 protein: CAISESQGDYEQYF
CDR3 DNA: TGTGCCATCAGTGAGTCGCAGGGAGACTACGAGCAGTACTTC
D gene: .
J gene: TRBJ2-7
CDR3 length: 14
V gene: TRBV10-3
clone size: .